Listed here are 30 T cell receptor beta chains from one sample, sequenced in a study of shared clonotypes between healthy human individuals. Sequencing was performed with immunoSEQ multiplex PCR; in TCRdb, only in-frame clones are kept and a portion is missing. Of approximately 460,000 clones in the sample, around 77% are singletons; the top ten hold more than 10%. Sequenced: PBMCs. Receptors originate from a woman aged 40-49 years in good health. Some clones in this sample may be carry-over from other donors' samples.

Points on this clone: A far larger clone is only one base removed, so a read error is likely. Because it lacks the conserved phenylalanine or tryptophan at the end, this CDR3 is likely a read error. The chain links TRBV29-1 to TRBJ2-7; 8 bases are shared with TRBD1. V was clipped by 5 bases and J by 3 bases; unmatched bases: 12. Looked up from germline, CDR1 is SQVTM and CDR2 is ANQGSEA. This CDR3 has 15 amino acids. CDR3 in DNA: TGCAGCGTTTTCACTTCCGGACAGGGTCACTACGAGCAGTACCTC. The encoded protein is CSVFTSGQGHYEQYL.

The rearrangement uses TRBV6-1 and TRBJ2-2, with TRBD1 matching over 10 bases. With V trimmed by 2 bases and J by 7 bases, 10 bases remained unmatched. Looked up from germline, CDR1 is MNHNS and CDR2 is SASEGT. The CDR3 is made up of 17 amino acids. CDR3 DNA: TGTGCCAGCAGTGAATATCGCGGACAGGGGGTGATCGGGGAGCTGTTTTTT. Translation gives CASSEYRGQGVIGELFF.

The V gene is TRBV21-1, the J gene TRBJ2-7; the DNA was not used to check the table's D call, TRBD1. TRBV21-1 corresponds to a pseudogene. The CDR3 has 15 residues. CDR3 residues: CAITRDRGSSYEQYF. The CDR3 DNA sequence: TGTGCCATCACGCGGGACAGGGGAAGTAGTTACGAGCAGTACTTC.

The chain's CDR3 is CASSLVRRQPQHF. CDR3 nucleotide sequence: TGTGCCAGCAGCTTAGTCAGGCGACAGCCCCAGCATTTT. The V gene is TRBV7-2, the J gene TRBJ1-5; D is uncertain. V lost 1 base and J 7 bases, leaving 8 bases between the germline ends. CDR1 SGHTA and CDR2 FQGNSA come from the germline V gene. The CDR3 covers 13 residues. Full variable domain (outside the CDR3, taken from reference TRBV7-2 and TRBJ1-5): GAGVSQSPSNKVTEKGKDVELRCDPISGHTALYWYRQSLGQGLEFLIYFQGNSAPDKSGLPSDRFSAERTGGSVSTLTIQRTQQEDSAVYLCASSLVRRQPQHFGDGTRLSIL.

This clone was found a few times. The V and J genes are TRBV9 and TRBJ2-7; D perhaps matches TRBD1 (6 bases). The CDR3 contains 14 residues. V lost 0 bases and J lost 0, with 7 bases in between. The germline gives CDR1 SGDLS, CDR2 YYNGEE. CDR3 sequence reads: CASSVDRDSYEQYF. In DNA, the CDR3 is TGTGCCAGCAGCGTAGACAGGGACTCCTACGAGCAGTACTTC.

V gene TRBV30 combines with J gene TRBJ2-7; the D call may be TRBD1 or TRBD2 (7 bases each). This CDR3 has 14 amino acids. Germline CDR1 GTSNPN, CDR2 SVGIG (reference sequence). Trimming stripped 4 bases from V and 5 bases from J, with 18 bases between. CDR3 nucleotide sequence: TGTGCCTGGACTAAGGGGAGGGGGCGGAACGAGCAGTACTTC. Translating gives CAWTKGRGRNEQYF.

This rearrangement joins TRBV5-1 to TRBJ2-5; D call uncertain. The V end was cut by 2 bases, the J end by 0 bases, with 8 bases between. The CDR3 loop spans 14 amino acids. Looked up from germline, CDR1 is SGHRS and CDR2 is YFSETQ. This CDR3 reads CASSFSRDQETQYF. The CDR3 nucleotides read TGCGCCAGCAGCTTTTCGCGAGACCAAGAGACCCAGTACTTC. Full variable domain (missing parts from reference TRBV5-1 and TRBJ2-5): KAGVTQTPRYLIKTRGQQVTLSCSPISGHRSVSWYQQTPGQGLQFLFEYFSETQRNKGNFPGRFSGRQFSNSRSEMNVSTLELGDSALYLCASSFSRDQETQYFGPGTRLLVL.

This clone has just a few counts. The V and J genes are TRBV18 and TRBJ2-3, with 9 nucleotides matching TRBD2. CDR1 and CDR2 from the germline V gene are KGHSH and LQKENI. After removal of 8 bases from V and 2 bases from J, the junction contained 5 bases not matched to a gene. The CDR3 runs to 14 residues. The CDR3 protein is CASLVAGDTDTQYF. CDR3 sequence (DNA): TGTGCCAGCCTAGTAGCGGGAGACACAGATACGCAGTATTTT.

The sample holds one count of this clone. The J gene is TRBJ2-5, the V gene TRBV13; D uncertain. From germline, CDR1 is PRHDT and CDR2 FYEKMQ (reference sequence). V lost 5 bases and J 2 bases, leaving 12 bases between the germline ends. This CDR3 has 14 residues. CDR3 DNA: TGTGCCAGCAGCGCTGGGCTTTTTCAAGAGACCCAGTACTTC. Protein product: CASSAGLFQETQYF.

Here the CDR3 DNA reads TGCGCCAGCAGCTTGGACACCATCAAGGGGGAGACCCAGTACTTC. Its translation: CASSLDTIKGETQYF. The rearrangement uses TRBV5-1 and TRBJ2-5, with D perhaps matching TRBD1 (5 bases). Germline values: CDR1 SGHRS, CDR2 YFSETQ. The CDR3 spans 15 residues. Trimming stripped 0 bases from V and 5 bases from J, with 14 bases between.

A remark on this clone: This sequence may be a read error, since a much larger clone differs from it by one base. Other DNA sequences in this specimen translate into the identical CDR3. This chain connects TRBV29-1 to TRBJ1-1; D may be TRBD1 (5 bases). The CDR3 runs to 11 residues. Germline CDR1 SQVTM, CDR2 ANQGSEA. The CDR3 region is CSVGGIPKAFF. The CDR3 bases are TGCAGCGTTGGGGGGATCCCAAAAGCTTTCTTC. The entire variable domain, with the rest obtained from reference TRBV29-1 and TRBJ1-1, is as follows: SAVISQKPSRDICQRGTSLTIQCQVDSQVTMMFWYRQQPGQSLTLIATANQGSEATYESGFVIDKFPISRPNLTFSTLTVSNMSPEDSSIYLCSVGGIPKAFFGQGTRLTVV.

In this sample, this clone turned up once. The chain has TRBV7-2 and TRBJ2-4, with TRBD1 as a possible D gene (6 bases). The CDR3 has 12 amino acids. V shed 2 bases and J shed 15 bases, with 14 bases lying between them. CDR1 SGHTA and CDR2 FQGNSA come from the germline V gene. This chain's CDR3 is CASSLPGQYPYF. Here the CDR3 DNA reads TGTGCCAGCAGCTTACCAGGACAGTATCCGTACTTC.

The chain is built from TRBV28 and TRBJ2-1, with 13 bases lining up with TRBD2. Germline lookup yields CDR1 MDHEN and CDR2 SYDVKM. The CDR3 loop spans 21 amino acids. After removal of 4 bases from V and 8 bases from J, the junction contained 23 bases not matched to a gene. CDR3 residues: CASSSPRHTRGLAGDRDEQFF. CDR3 nucleotide sequence: TGTGCCAGCAGTTCCCCAAGGCATACACGTGGACTAGCGGGAGATCGCGATGAGCAGTTCTTC.

The V gene is TRBV28, the J gene TRBJ2-7; TRBD2 might be the D (6 bases). With 1 base removed from V and 1 base from J, the gap between germline ends came to 14 bases. The CDR3 consists of 16 residues. CDR1 is MDHEN and CDR2 is SYDVKM in the germline V gene. The CDR3 nucleotides are TGTGCCAGCAGTTTATCTCAGGCGGGGTATTCCTACGAGCAGTACTTC. It codes for CASSLSQAGYSYEQYF.

This rearrangement joins TRBV6-6 to TRBJ1-1, with a weak D call TRBD1 (5 bases). This CDR3 region has 14 residues. V lost 2 bases and J 1 base, leaving 8 bases between the germline ends. Germline-derived CDR1 and CDR2 are MNHNY and SVGAGI (reference sequence). CDR3 nucleotide sequence: TGTGCCAGCAGTTACCCGGGACGGAACACTGAAGCTTTCTTT. Protein sequence: CASSYPGRNTEAFF.

The chain uses TRBV5-4 and TRBJ2-2, with 10 bases identical to TRBD1. The CDR3 runs 16 residues. Germline loops: CDR1 SGHNT, CDR2 YYREEE (reference sequence). With 3 bases clipped from V and 5 bases from J, the junction kept 7 bases outside the gene matches. CDR3 loop: CASSSTGGARTGELFF. Written as DNA, the CDR3 is TGTGCCAGCAGCTCGACAGGGGGCGCGAGGACCGGGGAGCTGTTTTTT.

In DNA, the CDR3 is TGTGCCAGCAGCGAATATGACAGGGTTAGTGGAACCGGGGAGCTGTTTTTT. As protein: CASSEYDRVSGTGELFF. The chain employs TRBV9 and TRBJ2-2; 7 positions match TRBD1. CDR1 is SGDLS and CDR2 is YYNGEE in the germline V gene. V trimming: 3 bases; J trimming: 5 bases; junction bases outside the gene matches: 13. This CDR3 spans 17 amino acids.

The gene calls are TRBV4-1 and TRBJ2-2; D gene unclear. The germline gives CDR1 MGHRA, CDR2 YSYEKL. The CDR3 is made up of 14 amino acids. With 4 bases removed from V and 4 bases from J, the gap between germline ends came to 10 bases. CDR3 sequence reads: CASSLGRGTGELFF. In DNA form, the CDR3 reads TGCGCCAGCAGCCTCGGGCGCGGCACCGGGGAGCTGTTTTTT.

In the case of this clone: A much larger clone lies a single base off, so this may be a read error. The chain is built from TRBV28 and TRBJ1-2; TRBD1 is a possible D gene (5 bases). This CDR3 region has 14 residues. Germline V gene sequence: CDR1 MDHEN, CDR2 SYDVKM. CDR3 nucleotide sequence: TGTGCCGGCAGTTCGACCGGGACGTACTATGGCTACACCTTC. It codes for CAGSSTGTYYGYTF.

The chain uses TRBV9 and TRBJ2-7; D uncertain. Germline CDR1 and CDR2: SGDLS and YYNGEE. V lost 4 bases to trimming and J lost 3 bases, with 8 bases between them. The CDR3 extends over 12 amino acids. In DNA, the CDR3 is TGTGCCAGCAGCTCGGATGACTACGAGCAGTACTTC. It specifies CASSSDDYEQYF.

The chain combines TRBV5-1 with TRBJ2-3, with D perhaps matching TRBD1 or TRBD2 (5 bases each). Germline loops: CDR1 SGHRS, CDR2 YFSETQ. The CDR3 has 14 amino acids. V lost 4 bases and J 6 bases, leaving 15 bases between the germline ends. Written as DNA, the CDR3 is TGCGCCAGCAGCCTCGGGACGCCGGGGGATACGCAGTATTTT. Translating gives CASSLGTPGDTQYF.

CDR3 region: CASSQVWTGGEYSYEQYF. As DNA, the CDR3 is TGCGCCAGCAGCCAAGTGTGGACGGGCGGGGAATACTCCTACGAGCAGTACTTC. The chain is built from TRBV4-3 and TRBJ2-7, with a weak D call TRBD2 (6 bases). This CDR3 is 18 amino acids long. V shed 1 base and J shed 0 bases, with 19 bases lying between them. The V gene's germline CDR1 is LGHNA and CDR2 YSLEER.

This chain uses TRBV12-5 with TRBJ2-1; 7 bases fit TRBD2. Germline loops: CDR1 LGHNT, CDR2 FRNRAP. The V and J ends lost 1 base and 7 bases, in that order; junction bases with no gene match: 1. The CDR3 is made up of 13 amino acids. The CDR3 here is CASGLEAGNEQFF. The CDR3 DNA follows: TGTGCTAGTGGTTTGGAAGCGGGAAATGAGCAGTTCTTC. The complete variable domain, with remaining parts taken from reference TRBV12-5 and TRBJ2-1, reads DARVTQTPRHKVTEMGQEVTMRCQPILGHNTVFWYRQTMMQGLELLAYFRNRAPLDDSGMPKDRFSAEMPDATLATLKIQPSEPRDSAVYFCASGLEAGNEQFFGPGTRLTVL.

The gene calls are TRBV2 and TRBJ2-7; 8 nucleotides line up with TRBD2. V lost 1 base, J lost 3 bases, and 5 bases stayed unmatched. Germline values: CDR1 SNHLY, CDR2 FYNNEI. The CDR3 loop spans 15 amino acids. The DNA of the CDR3 is TGTGCCAGCAGTGAAGACGTGGGACTAGTCTACGAGCAGTACTTC. It codes for CASSEDVGLVYEQYF. The variable domain in full, completed from reference TRBV2 and TRBJ2-7, reads EPEVTQTPSHQVTQMGQEVILRCVPISNHLYFYWYRQILGQKVEFLVSFYNNEISEKSEIFDDQFSVERPDGSNFTLKIRSTKLEDSAMYFCASSEDVGLVYEQYFGPGTRLTVT.

The gene calls are TRBV7-8 and TRBJ2-7; D is undetermined. Germline V CDR1 and CDR2: SGHVS, FQNEAQ. Trimming pared 5 bases from V and 5 bases from J, leaving 16 bases between. The CDR3 covers 14 residues. CDR3 DNA sequence: TGTGCCAGCAGCCTAGATGGGGTACTTGACGAGCAGTACTTC. This codes for CASSLDGVLDEQYF. The full variable domain, its missing parts supplied by reference TRBV7-8 and TRBJ2-7, is GAGVSQSPRYKVAKRGQDVALRCDPISGHVSLFWYQQALGQGPEFLTYFQNEAQLDKSGLPSDRFFAERPEGSVSTLKIQRTQQEDSAVYLCASSLDGVLDEQYFGPGTRLTVT.

In regard to this clone: A far larger clone is one base from this, pointing to a likely read error. The CDR3 sequence is CASSVPGYVNEKLFF. The CDR3 DNA follows: TGTGCCAGCAGTGTCCCTGGATACGTGAATGAAAAACTGTTTTTT. V gene TRBV25-1 combines with J gene TRBJ1-4, with D unresolved. Trimming shortened V by 4 bases and J by 5 bases, and 14 bases separated the two germline ends. Germline V gene data show CDR1 as MGHDK and CDR2 as SYGVNS. The CDR3 is 15 residues long. The entire variable domain, with the rest obtained from reference TRBV25-1 and TRBJ1-4, is as follows: EADIYQTPRYLVIGTGKKITLECSQTMGHDKMYWYQQDPGMELHLIHYSYGVNSTEKGDLSSESTVSRIRTEHFPLTLESARPSHTSQYLCASSVPGYVNEKLFFGSGTQLSVL.

This clone was found a few times. Given a far larger clone just one base away, this is likely a sequencing read error. Because it lacks the conserved phenylalanine or tryptophan at the end, this CDR3 is likely a read error. V and J are TRBV7-9 and TRBJ2-7; 7 positions agree with TRBD2. Trimming at V came to 0 bases and at J to 4 bases, leaving 9 bases not matched to a gene. Germline V gene lookup returns CDR1 SEHNR and CDR2 FQNEAQ (reference sequence). The CDR3 contains 16 residues. The CDR3 sequence is CASSLAGGPTRYEQYL. As DNA, the CDR3 is TGTGCCAGCAGCTTAGCGGGAGGGCCCACTAGATACGAGCAGTACCTC.

Only one count was recorded for this clone. CDR3: CASSSGLAGINEQFF. DNA for the CDR3: TGTGCCAGCAGCTCGGGACTAGCGGGAATCAATGAGCAGTTCTTC. The chain couples TRBV7-3 to TRBJ2-1, with TRBD2 matching over 13 bases. V dropped 4 bases and J dropped 6; count of bases not matched to a gene: 3. CDR3 size: 15 residues. In germline, CDR1 is SGHTA, CDR2 FQGTGA.

The V and J genes are TRBV7-2 and TRBJ2-7; D possibly corresponds to TRBD2 (6 bases). Germline assignment: CDR1 SGHTA and CDR2 FQGNSA. Trimming stripped 1 base from V and 5 bases from J, with 9 bases between. The CDR3 spans 13 residues. The CDR3 coding sequence is TGTGCCAGCAGCTTAGAGCGGGTCGACGAGCAGTACTTC. Translation: CASSLERVDEQYF. Supplemented by reference TRBV7-2 and TRBJ2-7, the full variable domain reads GAGVSQSPSNKVTEKGKDVELRCDPISGHTALYWYRQSLGQGLEFLIYFQGNSAPDKSGLPSDRFSAERTGGSVSTLTIQRTQQEDSAVYLCASSLERVDEQYFGPGTRLTVT.

The chain has TRBV30 and TRBJ2-7, with D unresolved. Germline assignment: CDR1 GTSNPN and CDR2 SVGIG (reference sequence). Trimming shortened V by 2 bases and J by 2 bases, and 7 bases separated the two germline ends. The CDR3 totals 12 residues. In DNA form, the CDR3 reads TGTGCCTGGAGTCCCACTACCTACGAGCAGTACTTC. It is translated as CAWSPTTYEQYF.